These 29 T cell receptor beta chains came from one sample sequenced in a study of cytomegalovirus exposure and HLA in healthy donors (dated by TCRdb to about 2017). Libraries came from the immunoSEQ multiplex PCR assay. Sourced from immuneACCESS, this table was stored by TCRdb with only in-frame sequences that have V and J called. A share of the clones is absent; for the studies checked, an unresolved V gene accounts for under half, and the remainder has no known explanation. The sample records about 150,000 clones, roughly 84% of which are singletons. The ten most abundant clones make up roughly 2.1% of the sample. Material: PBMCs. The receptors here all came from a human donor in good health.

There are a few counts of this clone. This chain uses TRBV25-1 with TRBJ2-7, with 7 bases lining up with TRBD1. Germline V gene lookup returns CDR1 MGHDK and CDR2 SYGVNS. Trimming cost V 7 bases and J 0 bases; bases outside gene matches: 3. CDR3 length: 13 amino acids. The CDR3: CASTRQGSYEQYF. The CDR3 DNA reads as TGTGCCAGCACCCGACAGGGCTCCTACGAGCAGTACTTC.

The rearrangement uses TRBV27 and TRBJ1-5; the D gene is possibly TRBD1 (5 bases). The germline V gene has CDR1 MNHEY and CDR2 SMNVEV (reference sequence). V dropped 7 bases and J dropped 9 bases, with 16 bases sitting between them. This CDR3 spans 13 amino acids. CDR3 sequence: CASTPSAGLPQHF. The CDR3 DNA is TGTGCCAGCACCCCTAGCGCAGGGTTGCCCCAGCATTTT.

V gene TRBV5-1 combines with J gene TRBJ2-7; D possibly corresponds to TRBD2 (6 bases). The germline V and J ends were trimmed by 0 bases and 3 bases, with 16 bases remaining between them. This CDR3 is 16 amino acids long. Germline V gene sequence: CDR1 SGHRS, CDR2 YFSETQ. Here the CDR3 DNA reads TGCGCCAGCAGCTTGGTTCTCATCGGGAGCGACTACGAGCAGTACTTC. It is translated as CASSLVLIGSDYEQYF.

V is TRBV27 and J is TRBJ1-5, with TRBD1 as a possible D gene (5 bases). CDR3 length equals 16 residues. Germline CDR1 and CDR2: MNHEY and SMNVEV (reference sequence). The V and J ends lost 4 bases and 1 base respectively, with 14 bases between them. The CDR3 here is CASSSPGPGSNQPQHF. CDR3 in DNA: TGTGCCAGCAGTTCACCAGGGCCCGGGAGCAATCAGCCCCAGCATTTT.

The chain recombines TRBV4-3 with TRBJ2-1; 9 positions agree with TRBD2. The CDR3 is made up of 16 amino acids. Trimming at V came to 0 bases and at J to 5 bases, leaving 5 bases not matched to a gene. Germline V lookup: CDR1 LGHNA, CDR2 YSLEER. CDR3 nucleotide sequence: TGCGCCAGCAGCCAAGATCTACTAGCGGGTAACAATGAGCAGTTCTTC. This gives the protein CASSQDLLAGNNEQFF.

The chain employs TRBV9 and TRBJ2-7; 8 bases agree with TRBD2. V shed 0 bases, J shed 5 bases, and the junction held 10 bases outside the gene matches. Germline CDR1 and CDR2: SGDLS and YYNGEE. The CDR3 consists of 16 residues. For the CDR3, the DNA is TGTGCCAGCAGCGTAGTAGCAGCGGGAGAGCGCAACGAGCAGTACTTC. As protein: CASSVVAAGERNEQYF.

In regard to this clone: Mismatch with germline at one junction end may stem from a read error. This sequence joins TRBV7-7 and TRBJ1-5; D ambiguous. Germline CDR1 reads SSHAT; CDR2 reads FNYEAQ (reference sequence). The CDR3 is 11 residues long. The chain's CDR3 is CASSLIGLSNF. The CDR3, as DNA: TGTGCTAGCAGCTTAATTGGACTATCGAATTTT.

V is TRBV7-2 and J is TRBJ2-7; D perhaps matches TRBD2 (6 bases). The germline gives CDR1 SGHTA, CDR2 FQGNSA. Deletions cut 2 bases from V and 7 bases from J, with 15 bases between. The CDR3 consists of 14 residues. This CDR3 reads CASSLNSGAGEQYF. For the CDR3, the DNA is TGTGCCAGCAGCTTAAATTCGGGCGCGGGAGAGCAGTACTTC. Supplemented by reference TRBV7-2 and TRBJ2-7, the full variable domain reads GAGVSQSPSNKVTEKGKDVELRCDPISGHTALYWYRQSLGQGLEFLIYFQGNSAPDKSGLPSDRFSAERTGGSVSTLTIQRTQQEDSAVYLCASSLNSGAGEQYFGPGTRLTVT.

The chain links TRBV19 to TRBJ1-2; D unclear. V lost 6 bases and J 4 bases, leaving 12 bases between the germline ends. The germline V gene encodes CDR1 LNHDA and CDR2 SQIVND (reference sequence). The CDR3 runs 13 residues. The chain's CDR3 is CASRPPEGYGYTF. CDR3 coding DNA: TGTGCCAGTAGGCCACCCGAGGGCTATGGCTACACCTTC.

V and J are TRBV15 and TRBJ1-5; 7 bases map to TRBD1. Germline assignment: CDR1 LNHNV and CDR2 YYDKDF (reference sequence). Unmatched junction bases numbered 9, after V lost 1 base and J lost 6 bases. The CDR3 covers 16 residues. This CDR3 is CATSRARTGGGQPQHF. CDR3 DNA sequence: TGTGCCACCAGCAGAGCCCGGACAGGCGGAGGTCAGCCCCAGCATTTT.

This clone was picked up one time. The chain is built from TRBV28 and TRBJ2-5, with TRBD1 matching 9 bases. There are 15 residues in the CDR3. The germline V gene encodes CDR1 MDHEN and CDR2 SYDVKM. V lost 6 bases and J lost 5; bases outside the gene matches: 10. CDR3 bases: TGTGCCAGCAGACTACAGGGGGCGCGAGATGAGACCCAGTACTTC. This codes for CASRLQGARDETQYF.

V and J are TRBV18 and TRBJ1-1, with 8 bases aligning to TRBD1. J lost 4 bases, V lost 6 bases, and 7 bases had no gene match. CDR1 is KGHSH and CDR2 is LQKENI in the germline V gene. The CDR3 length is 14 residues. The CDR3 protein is CASSRQGLSTEAFF. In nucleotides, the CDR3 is TGTGCCAGCTCCCGACAGGGGCTGAGCACTGAAGCTTTCTTT.

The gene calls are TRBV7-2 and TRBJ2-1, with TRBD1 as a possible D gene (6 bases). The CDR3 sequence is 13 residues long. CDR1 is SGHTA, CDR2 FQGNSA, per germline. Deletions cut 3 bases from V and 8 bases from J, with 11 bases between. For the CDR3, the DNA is TGTGCCAGCAGCTTGGGACACTGGGATGAGCAGTTCTTC. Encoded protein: CASSLGHWDEQFF.

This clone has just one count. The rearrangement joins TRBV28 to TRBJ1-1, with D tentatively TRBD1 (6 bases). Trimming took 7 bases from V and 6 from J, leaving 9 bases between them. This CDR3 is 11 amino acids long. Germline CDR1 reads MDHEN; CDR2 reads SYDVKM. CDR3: CASKWTAEAFF. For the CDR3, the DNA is TGTGCCAGCAAATGGACAGCTGAAGCTTTCTTT.

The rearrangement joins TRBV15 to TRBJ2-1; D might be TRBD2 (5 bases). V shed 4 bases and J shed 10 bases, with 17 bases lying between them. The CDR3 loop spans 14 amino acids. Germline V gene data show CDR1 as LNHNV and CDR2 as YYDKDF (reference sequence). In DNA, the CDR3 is TGTGCCACCAGCACCCTAGCTGGGGTTTTCGAGCAGTTCTTC. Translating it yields CATSTLAGVFEQFF.

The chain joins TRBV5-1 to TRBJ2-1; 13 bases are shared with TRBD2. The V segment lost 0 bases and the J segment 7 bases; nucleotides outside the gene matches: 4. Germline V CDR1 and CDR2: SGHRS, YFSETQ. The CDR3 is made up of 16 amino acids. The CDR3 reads CASSLGGLAGQNEQFF. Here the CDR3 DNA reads TGCGCCAGCAGCTTGGGGGGACTAGCGGGACAGAATGAGCAGTTCTTC. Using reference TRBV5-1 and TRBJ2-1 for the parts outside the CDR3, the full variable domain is KAGVTQTPRYLIKTRGQQVTLSCSPISGHRSVSWYQQTPGQGLQFLFEYFSETQRNKGNFPGRFSGRQFSNSRSEMNVSTLELGDSALYLCASSLGGLAGQNEQFFGPGTRLTVL.

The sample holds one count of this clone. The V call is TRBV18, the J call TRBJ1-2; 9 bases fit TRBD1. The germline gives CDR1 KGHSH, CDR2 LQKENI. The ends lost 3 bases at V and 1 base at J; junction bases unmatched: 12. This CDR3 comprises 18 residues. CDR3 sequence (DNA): TGTGCCAGCTCACCCTACTCAACCGGGACAGGGAGTAACTATGGCTACACCTTC. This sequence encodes CASSPYSTGTGSNYGYTF.

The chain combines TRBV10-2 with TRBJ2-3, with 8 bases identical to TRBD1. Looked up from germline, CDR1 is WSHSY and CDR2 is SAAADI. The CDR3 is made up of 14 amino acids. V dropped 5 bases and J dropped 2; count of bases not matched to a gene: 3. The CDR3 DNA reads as TGCGCCAGCAGTTTCAGGGGGCCCACAGATACGCAGTATTTT. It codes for CASSFRGPTDTQYF.

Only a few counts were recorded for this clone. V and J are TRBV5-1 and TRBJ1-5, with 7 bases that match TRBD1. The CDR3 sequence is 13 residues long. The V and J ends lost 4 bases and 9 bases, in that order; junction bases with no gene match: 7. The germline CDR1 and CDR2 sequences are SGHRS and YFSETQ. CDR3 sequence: CASSVAGGRPQHF. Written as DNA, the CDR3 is TGCGCCAGCAGCGTGGCAGGGGGGCGGCCCCAGCATTTT.

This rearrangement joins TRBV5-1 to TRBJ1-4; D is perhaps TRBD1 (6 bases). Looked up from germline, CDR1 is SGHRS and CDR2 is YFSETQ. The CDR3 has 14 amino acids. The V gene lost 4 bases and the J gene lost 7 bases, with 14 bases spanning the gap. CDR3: CASSNRVDGEKLFF. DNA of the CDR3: TGCGCCAGCAGCAACAGGGTAGATGGTGAAAAACTGTTTTTT.

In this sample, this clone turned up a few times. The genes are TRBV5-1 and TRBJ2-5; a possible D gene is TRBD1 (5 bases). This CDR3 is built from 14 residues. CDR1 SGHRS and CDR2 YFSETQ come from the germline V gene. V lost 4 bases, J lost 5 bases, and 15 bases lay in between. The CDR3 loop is CASSLEQGAETQYF. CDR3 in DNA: TGCGCCAGCAGCCTTGAGCAGGGTGCGGAGACCCAGTACTTC.

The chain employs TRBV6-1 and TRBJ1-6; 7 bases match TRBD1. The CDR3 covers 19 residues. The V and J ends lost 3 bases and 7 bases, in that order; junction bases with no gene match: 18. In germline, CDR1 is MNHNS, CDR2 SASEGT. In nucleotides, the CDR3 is TGTGCCAGCAGTGACCCGGGACAGCAGGCTCCCGTCAAAAATTCACCCCTCCACTTT. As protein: CASSDPGQQAPVKNSPLHF.

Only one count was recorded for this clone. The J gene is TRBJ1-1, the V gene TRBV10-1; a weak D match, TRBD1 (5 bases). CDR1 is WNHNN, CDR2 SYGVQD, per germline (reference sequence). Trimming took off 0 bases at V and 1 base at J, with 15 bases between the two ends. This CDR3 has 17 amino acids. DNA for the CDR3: TGCGCCAGCAGTGAGTCTTGGCCATTCAGGGCGAACACTGAAGCTTTCTTT. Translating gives CASSESWPFRANTEAFF.

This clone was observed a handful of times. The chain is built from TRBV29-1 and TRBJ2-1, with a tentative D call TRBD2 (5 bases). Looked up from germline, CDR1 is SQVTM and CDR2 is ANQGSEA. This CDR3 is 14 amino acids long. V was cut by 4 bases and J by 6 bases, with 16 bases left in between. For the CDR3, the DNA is TGCAGCGTTGTGGGGTGGACTGGTGGCAATGAGCAGTTCTTC. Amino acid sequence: CSVVGWTGGNEQFF.

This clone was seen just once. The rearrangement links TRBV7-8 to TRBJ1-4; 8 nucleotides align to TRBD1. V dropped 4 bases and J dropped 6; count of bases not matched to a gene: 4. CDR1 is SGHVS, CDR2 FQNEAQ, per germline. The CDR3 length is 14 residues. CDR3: CASSSGQDYEKLFF. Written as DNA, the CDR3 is TGTGCCAGCAGCTCGGGACAGGATTATGAAAAACTGTTTTTT.

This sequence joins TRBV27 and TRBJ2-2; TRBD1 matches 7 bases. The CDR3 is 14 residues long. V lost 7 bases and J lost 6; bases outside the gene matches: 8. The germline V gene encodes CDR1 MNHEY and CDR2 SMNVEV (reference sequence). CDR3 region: CASKLVQGPGELFF. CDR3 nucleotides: TGTGCCAGCAAGCTAGTACAGGGGCCCGGGGAGCTGTTTTTT.

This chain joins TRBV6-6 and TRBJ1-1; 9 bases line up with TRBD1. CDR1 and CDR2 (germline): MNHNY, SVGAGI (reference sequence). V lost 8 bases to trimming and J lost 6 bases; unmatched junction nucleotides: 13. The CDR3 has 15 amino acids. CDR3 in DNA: TGTGCCAGCCCTAAACAGGGGGCAAAGCCCTCTGAAGCTTTCTTT. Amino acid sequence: CASPKQGAKPSEAFF.

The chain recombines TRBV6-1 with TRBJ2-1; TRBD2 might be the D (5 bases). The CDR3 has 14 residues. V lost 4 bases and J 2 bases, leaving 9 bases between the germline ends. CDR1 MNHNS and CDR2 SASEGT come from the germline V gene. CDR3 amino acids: CASSAGSPYNEQFF. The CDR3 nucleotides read TGTGCCAGCAGTGCGGGGAGCCCCTACAATGAGCAGTTCTTC.

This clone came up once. CDR3 sequence: CASSSLADTYNEQFF. The CDR3 nucleotides read TGTGCCAGCAGCTCCCTAGCAGATACCTACAATGAGCAGTTCTTC. The V and J genes are TRBV7-6 and TRBJ2-1, with D maybe TRBD2 (5 bases). V shed 4 bases and J shed 2 bases, with 12 bases lying between them. Germline V gene data show CDR1 as SGHVS and CDR2 as FNYEAQ. The CDR3 extends over 15 amino acids.